This T cell receptor (beta chain) was identified during a study of blood T cell repertoires in COVID-19. Overall study: There were acute and convalescent COVID-19 samples, and they came from the United States, Italy and Spain. In each case, the material was cDNA or gDNA derived from T cells, B-cell-depleted T cells, or PBMCs.

In the original workflow: Reference gene primer amplification yielded estimated nucleated cell counts. TCRdb's table, derived via immunoSEQ multiplex PCR, lists solely in-frame clones and lacks some. V and J calls and clone size are copied from that table; D and trimming were computed from the DNA. The data show roughly 390,000 clones, about 87% seen once. Seattle patients were enrolled during active infection and followed longitudinally. There are 15 residues in the CDR3. V gave up 6 bases and J gave up 0 bases, with 12 bases separating them. The germline V gene encodes CDR1 SGHVS and CDR2 FQNEAQ. Specimen: peripheral blood. This receptor was obtained from a woman aged 30 to 39 with COVID-19, enrolled during active disease. The rearrangement uses TRBV7-8 and TRBJ1-5; D remains ambiguous. The CDR3 bases are TGTGCCAGCAGGGAGAGGGAATATAGCAATCAGCCCCAGCATTTT. It is translated as CASREREYSNQPQHF.